Each of the 3 T cell receptor beta chains below was sequenced from the same sample in a study of blood T cell repertoires in COVID-19. TCRdb's copy holds only in-frame clones and misses some; the assay was immunoSEQ multiplex PCR. The sample records tens of thousands of clones, around 91% being singletons. Input material: peripheral blood. All receptors come from a human donor in a cohort sampled during active COVID-19.

V usage is TRBV10-3 and J usage is TRBJ1-2, with D perhaps TRBD1 (6 bases). Germline V gene sequence: CDR1 ENHRY, CDR2 SYGVKD. V lost 3 bases and J 2 bases, leaving 10 bases between the germline ends. This CDR3 has 14 residues. DNA of the CDR3: TGTGCCATCAGTGAACTCGGACAGAACTATGGCTACACCTTC. Amino acid sequence: CAISELGQNYGYTF.

The chain joins TRBV4-1 to TRBJ2-2; 8 bases are a match to TRBD2. Germline values: CDR1 MGHRA, CDR2 YSYEKL. CDR3 size: 17 residues. The J segment lost 1 base and the V segment lost 4 bases, leaving 8 bases of the junction unmatched. The CDR3 nucleotides read TGCGCCAGCAGCCGACTAGCGACTGATCTGAACACCGGGGAGCTGTTTTTT. This sequence encodes CASSRLATDLNTGELFF.

The CDR3 spells CASSSGTGAFETQYF. CDR3 DNA: TGTGCCAGCAGCTCCGGGACAGGGGCTTTCGAGACCCAGTACTTC. The chain couples TRBV7-8 to TRBJ2-5; TRBD1 matches at 10 bases. The trim removed 4 bases at V and 5 bases at J, leaving 7 bases unmatched. Germline V CDR1 and CDR2: SGHVS, FQNEAQ. The CDR3 contains 15 residues.